These T cell receptor beta chains were read from a single sample in a study of T cell responses to AZD1222 COVID-19 vaccine. Only in-frame clones appear in the TCRdb table, and some are missing; sequencing was by immunoSEQ multiplex PCR. Of approximately 81,000 clones in the sample, around 82% were seen once. Sequencing used peripheral blood, obtained 28 days after the second AZD1222 dose. All receptors derive from an adult who received the AZD1222 COVID-19 vaccine. The CDR3 runs from the conserved cysteine through the conserved F or W.

j_gene | v_gene | CDR3aa
TRBJ1-3 | TRBV5-5 | CASSPQGGGNTIYF
TRBJ2-7 | TRBV7-9 | CASSSATGFPYEQYF
TRBJ1-2 | TRBV6-5 | CASRPQGLQGYTF
TRBJ2-1 | TRBV29-1 | CSAATTGTTNEQFF
TRBJ1-1 | TRBV3-1/TRBV3-2 | CASSPTGVGEAFF
TRBJ1-5 | TRBV5-1 | CASSVDRGLNQPQHF
TRBJ1-1 | TRBV29-1 | CSARWGATEAFF
TRBJ1-4 | TRBV18 | CASSQVNGQEKLFF
TRBJ2-1 | TRBV7-9 | CASSQPTGWIYNEQFF
TRBJ2-7 | TRBV7-9 | CASSPHENTGEQYF
TRBJ1-5 | TRBV10-3 | CATADRTNQPQHF
TRBJ1-6 | TRBV5-1 | CASSLGGDWNSPLHF
TRBJ2-1 | TRBV28 | CASSEWETQRESNEQFF
TRBJ1-1 | TRBV18 | CASSLIGTGSNTEAFF
TRBJ1-2 | TRBV11-2 | CATRLGPNYGYTF
TRBJ2-7 | TRBV2 | CASSEWLAGALGEQYF
TRBJ2-3 | TRBV6-2/TRBV6-3 | CASSSPRTSATQYF
TRBJ2-7 | TRBV13 | CASSQGHVGVNYEQYF
TRBJ1-3 | TRBV7-2 | CASSLDGAGVNTIYF
TRBJ2-1 | TRBV3-1/TRBV3-2 | CASSQAGTSGSNEQFF
TRBJ2-2 | TRBV5-1 | CASSLASGYSSNTGELFF
TRBJ2-1 | TRBV12-3/TRBV12-4 | CASSFSPYNEQFF
TRBJ2-3 | TRBV4-2 | CASSFSGSADTQYF
TRBJ2-7 | TRBV6-6 | CASTTWGTLTYEQYF